Listed below are T cell receptor beta chains from one sample, sequenced in a study of metastatic and nonmetastatic thyroid tumors. TCRdb used MiXCR to call clones anew from the PCR reads. The sample yields about 18,000 clones, less than 40% seen once. The sequencing sample was made of tumor tissue. All receptors derive from a female donor with papillary thyroid cancer or a benign thyroid nodule (not recorded which). Some clones in this sample may be carry-over from other donors' samples. Each CDR3 is given with its conserved first and last residue. D genes are given only for firm matches. Where a row states a size, it is once, few, many or the class of an expanded clone; other rows omit it.

abundance	j_gene	d_gene	v_gene	CDR3nt	CDR3aa
medium-sized	TRBJ2-2	-	TRBV18	TGTGCCAGCTCACCCAGGACCGGGGAGCTGTTTTTT	CASSPRTGELFF
many	TRBJ2-5	TRBD1	TRBV24-1	TGTGCCACCAGTGATGCGACAGGGTTGGGGGAGACCCAGTACTTC	CATSDATGLGETQYF
once	TRBJ2-7	-	TRBV11-2	TGTGCCAGCAGCCCACGGACGGTTTCCTACGAGCAGTACTTC	CASSPRTVSYEQYF
medium-sized	TRBJ2-2	-	TRBV6-1	TGTGCCAGCAGTGGGCGGACAGATACCGGGGAGCTGTTTTTT	CASSGRTDTGELFF
few	TRBJ1-4	-	TRBV27	TGTGCCAGCAGCTCCGGGGGGGGCGGTGAAAAACTGTTTTTT	CASSSGGGGEKLFF
few	TRBJ2-2	-	TRBV6-2/TRBV6-3	TGTGCCAGCAGTTTTACAGAGACCGGGGAGCTGTTTTTT	CASSFTETGELFF
many	TRBJ1-1	-	TRBV5-1	TGCGCCAGCAGCCCCGGACAAAACACTGAAGCTTTCTTT	CASSPGQNTEAFF
few	TRBJ1-3	TRBD1	TRBV6-2/TRBV6-3	TGTGCCAGCAGTAAGGCCGACGGGACAGCGGGATATTTT	CASSKADGTAGYF
once	TRBJ2-2	-	TRBV11-2	TGTGCCAGCAGCTTAACGGTTGGCGGGGAGCTGTTTTTT	CASSLTVGGELFF
few	TRBJ2-1	TRBD2	TRBV27	TGTGCCAGCAGTTTCATGCGGGGGGGTGAGCAGTTCTTC	CASSFMRGGEQFF
-	TRBJ2-1	TRBD2	TRBV20-1	TGCAGTACCCCGGGACTAGCCGGAAATGAGCAGTTCTTC	CSTPGLAGNEQFF
few	TRBJ1-1	-	TRBV6-1	TGTGCCAGCACTAAGAGGGGGGGTAACGCTTTCTTT	CASTKRGGNAFF
many	TRBJ2-7	TRBD2	TRBV11-2	TGTGCCAGCAGCTATCGAACCCGAGGACTAGCGGGAGTTTTGGACGAGCAGTACTTC	CASSYRTRGLAGVLDEQYF
-	TRBJ1-1	-	TRBV12-3/TRBV12-4	TGTCCCAGCAGTTTACACCCCGGGGGGACTGAAGCTTTCTTT	CPSSLHPGGTEAFF
-	TRBJ1-3	TRBD1	TRBV6-1	TGTGCCAGCAGTGAAGGACAGGGTGGAAACACCATATATTTT	CASSEGQGGNTIYF
-	TRBJ1-2	TRBD1	TRBV28	TGTGCCAGCAGTGGTATCGGGACAGGGGGTGTCTATGGCTACACCTTC	CASSGIGTGGVYGYTF
-	TRBJ2-1	TRBD2	TRBV3-1	TGTGCCAGCAGCCAAATTTTGGGGTTCCCGGCGCGCGGGAGTCGGACCTACAATGAGCAGTTCTTC	CASSQILGFPARGSRTYNEQFF
many	TRBJ2-3	TRBD2	TRBV20-1	TGCAGTGCTACTACCCAGGGCGGGAGAACAGATACGCAGTATTTT	CSATTQGGRTDTQYF
few	TRBJ2-7	TRBD1	TRBV6-1	TGTGCCAGCAGTGAAGCCAGGGGGACAGGGGGTTACGAGCAGTACTTC	CASSEARGTGGYEQYF
many	TRBJ2-7	-	TRBV29-1	TGCAGCGCCTTGGACGGGTCCTACGAGCAGTACTTC	CSALDGSYEQYF
-	TRBJ2-7	TRBD2	TRBV7-8	TGTGCCAGCAGCTTACAGCCGGGAGGAACCTACGAGCAGTACTTC	CASSLQPGGTYEQYF
-	TRBJ2-7	-	TRBV6-2/TRBV6-3	TGTGCCAGCAGTTACTCATTTGCCTACGAGCAGTACTTC	CASSYSFAYEQYF
few	TRBJ2-7	TRBD1	TRBV6-1	TGTGCCAGCTCCCCCGCCGGGACAGGAATGTACGAGCAGTACTTC	CASSPAGTGMYEQYF
-	TRBJ2-5	-	TRBV10-3	TGTGCCATCAGGGGGACGGACTCCCAGGCCCAGTACTTC	CAIRGTDSQAQYF
few	TRBJ2-2	TRBD1	TRBV12-3/TRBV12-4	TGTGCCAGCAGTTTTACAGGGGGCTCCGGGGAGCTGTTTTTT	CASSFTGGSGELFF
many	TRBJ1-4	-	TRBV9	TGTGCCAGCAGCACCTCAGAGGGGACCCCAGCAACTAATGAAAAACTGTTTTTT	CASSTSEGTPATNEKLFF
medium-sized	TRBJ1-1	-	TRBV6-2/TRBV6-3	TGTGCCAGCAGAAAAGGGGGTTTGGACACTGAAGCTTTCTTT	CASRKGGLDTEAFF
-	TRBJ1-5	-	TRBV6-5	TGTGCCAGCAGTTTTACAGGGATGTCCAATCAGCCCCAGCATTTT	CASSFTGMSNQPQHF
many	TRBJ1-5	-	TRBV5-6	TGTGCCAGCAGCCTAACAGGGAGCAGCAATCAGCCCCAGCATTTT	CASSLTGSSNQPQHF
-	TRBJ2-1	TRBD1	TRBV5-4	TGTGCCAGCAGCCCGAAGACAGGGGGGGTAGATGAGCAGTTCTTC	CASSPKTGGVDEQFF
-	TRBJ1-2	-	TRBV6-1	TGTGCCAGCACACAATCCGCGCACGATTCCTATGGCTACACCTTC	CASTQSAHDSYGYTF
-	TRBJ2-7	TRBD1	TRBV2	TGTGCCAGCAGGGAAGACAGGGGGCTTTACTACGAGCAGTACTTC	CASREDRGLYYEQYF
-	TRBJ1-2	-	TRBV20-1	TGCAGTGCTACTTCTAACCCCCCCTATGGCTACACCTTC	CSATSNPPYGYTF
once	TRBJ1-2	-	TRBV5-1	TGCGCCAGCGGCCAGGGCTACTATGGCTACACCTTC	CASGQGYYGYTF
-	TRBJ2-7	-	TRBV12-3/TRBV12-4	TGTGCCAGCAACTATGGGTACGAGCAGTACTTC	CASNYGYEQYF
many	TRBJ2-7	TRBD1	TRBV27	TGTGCCGTTAACGGGACAGGCTACGAGCAGTACTTC	CAVNGTGYEQYF
-	TRBJ2-4	-	TRBV20-1	TGCAGTGCTAGGCGGGGTGTATCCAAAAACATTCAGTACTTC	CSARRGVSKNIQYF
many	TRBJ2-7	TRBD1	TRBV28	TGTGCCAGCAGTCCCGGGACAGGGGTCGAGCAGTACTTC	CASSPGTGVEQYF
-	TRBJ2-2	-	TRBV28	TGTGCCAGCAGTGGAGGAGTTGGCGGGATCCACACCGGGGAGCTGTTTTTT	CASSGGVGGIHTGELFF
few	TRBJ2-7	TRBD1	TRBV6-1	TGTGCCAGCAGTTCCCCGGACAGGTACTACGAGCAGTACTTC	CASSSPDRYYEQYF
-	TRBJ2-1	TRBD2	TRBV11-2	TGTGCCAGCACCAAGCTAGCGGGAGCCAACAATGAGCAGTTCTTC	CASTKLAGANNEQFF
few	TRBJ2-3	-	TRBV27	TGTGCCAGCAGTAGTTTCCCCATCAGGCACACAGATACGCAGTATTTT	CASSSFPIRHTDTQYF
medium-sized	TRBJ2-7	-	TRBV11-3	TGTGCCAGCAGTGAGACAGGCACCTACGAGCAGTACTTC	CASSETGTYEQYF
-	TRBJ2-7	-	TRBV6-1	TGTGCCAGCAGAATCGTTGGGTTCGGTGCATCACCTTCCTACGAGCAGTACTTC	CASRIVGFGASPSYEQYF
few	TRBJ2-7	-	TRBV25-1	TGTGCCAGCAGTGGGCCACGGGCACTGGGCCACGAGCAGTACTTC	CASSGPRALGHEQYF
-	TRBJ2-3	TRBD2	TRBV11-2	TGTGCCAGCAGCTTAGATGTAGGACTAGCTTGGCCAGATACGCAGTATTTT	CASSLDVGLAWPDTQYF
few	TRBJ2-7	TRBD2	TRBV6-1	TGTGCCAGCAGTGACAATAGCGGGGGGTTCGTCTACGAGCAGTACTTC	CASSDNSGGFVYEQYF
many	TRBJ1-4	-	TRBV25-1	TGTGCCAGCACTTCCTCAGGGGCAGTTAATGAAAAACTGTTTTTT	CASTSSGAVNEKLFF
once	TRBJ2-2	-	TRBV7-8	TGTGCCAGCAGCTTAGGTTACAGCGTGAACACCGGGGAGCTGTTTTTT	CASSLGYSVNTGELFF
medium-sized	TRBJ1-6	-	TRBV5-1	TGCGCCAGCAGCTTGGATAGGGCACCCCTCCACTTT	CASSLDRAPLHF
-	TRBJ1-1	TRBD1	TRBV27	TGTGCCAGCAGTTTGATCGGCAGGGGGGAGACTGAAGCTTTCTTT	CASSLIGRGETEAFF
medium-sized	TRBJ2-1	-	TRBV6-5	TGTGCCAGCAGTTACTTGGGTCTCAATGAGCAGTTCTTC	CASSYLGLNEQFF
-	TRBJ2-7	TRBD2	TRBV12-3/TRBV12-4	TGTGCCAGCAGGTCTAGCGGGCGGGACTACGAGCAGTACTTC	CASRSSGRDYEQYF
-	TRBJ2-7	-	TRBV5-1	TGCGCCAGCAGGGTGGTGGCCTACCTATCCTACGAGCAGTACTTC	CASRVVAYLSYEQYF
-	TRBJ1-2	-	TRBV18	TGTGCCAGCTCAGAGGGGGATGGCTACACCTTC	CASSEGDGYTF